This T cell receptor (beta chain) was observed in a study of CD8+CD57+ T cells in acquired aplastic anemia. Study-wide context: Isolated CD4+ and CD8+ cells, once sorted, yielded DNA averaging roughly 3 ug. Findings and caveats of the study: Approximately 29 was the count of CD8+ CDR3 sequences that patients shared with controls.

Points on this clonotype: Antigen: not known.

This CDR3 has 14 residues. J lost 1 base, V lost 7 bases, and 5 bases had no gene match. Patients selected for sequencing had displayed CD8+CD57+ cell expansion by flow cytometry. TCR beta VDJ and CDR3 were profiled, and genomic DNA was the template. TCRdb independently ran MiXCR on the reads; one entry per CDR3 protein. Of under 500,000 distinct CDR3 sequences detected, about a third appear once; the ten largest clones hold less than 1%. J is TRBJ2-3 and V is TRBV12-3 or TRBV12-4; TRBD2 matches 7 bases. The material sequenced was sorted CD4+, CD8+, or CD8+CD57+ T cells (not recorded which) from PBMCs. This receptor was obtained from a human donor with aplastic anemia. The chain's CDR3 is CASTRAGGTDTQYF. CDR3 nucleotides: TGTGCCAGCACACGGGCGGGGGGCACAGATACGCAGTATTTT.